This T cell receptor (beta chain) was recovered during a study of CD8 T cells in ankylosing spondylitis. This clonotype was observed a handful of times. Its antigen is not known. The V gene's germline CDR1 is SGHVS and CDR2 FQNEAQ. The CDR3 spans 16 residues. V shed 1 base and J shed 5 bases, with 15 bases lying between them. Using its own MiXCR run on the 5' RACE reads, TCRdb lists one record per CDR3 protein. The repertoire holds some 150,000 distinct CDR3 sequences, around 45% seen once, with around 15% in the top ten. Study-level points and caveats: Certain motif variants had earlier appeared in reactive arthritis synovial fluid and blood. Clones linked with disease were CD8+ and fairly uncommon in the peripheral blood. Reported data indicate significant enrichment of disease-linked clones within matched ankylosing spondylitis synovial fluid.

Sequencing used synovial fluid, either unsorted or a sorted T cell fraction (not recorded which). The chain joins TRBV7-8 to TRBJ2-1; a weak D match, TRBD2 (6 bases). The sequence was obtained from a male donor with ankylosing spondylitis. The CDR3 sequence: CASSLVGTFNHNEQFF. Written as DNA, the CDR3 is TGTGCCAGCAGCTTAGTTGGGACTTTTAACCACAATGAGCAGTTCTTC. Variable domain in full (rest from reference TRBV7-8 and TRBJ2-1): GAGVSQSPRYKVAKRGQDVALRCDPISGHVSLFWYQQALGQGPEFLTYFQNEAQLDKSGLPSDRFFAERPEGSVSTLKIQRTQQEDSAVYLCASSLVGTFNHNEQFFGPGTRLTVL.